This TCR beta chain was found in a study of blood T cell repertoires in COVID-19. Whole-study context: From the United States, Italy and Spain came samples of acute and convalescent COVID-19. T cells, B-cell-depleted T cells, or PBMCs provided the cDNA or gDNA that served as material.

Here immunoSEQ multiplex PCR was the method, and the copy in TCRdb shows in-frame clones only, minus some. The data contain 50,000 to 65,000 clones, more than 70% of them singletons. Trimming cost V 1 base and J 2 bases, with 15 bases left between them. The CDR3 consists of 16 residues. CDR1 LGHDT and CDR2 YNNKEL come from the germline V gene (reference sequence). This TCR was sampled from a human donor in a cohort sampled during active COVID-19. The V and J genes are TRBV3-1 (or the pseudogene TRBV3-2) and TRBJ2-7; D unclear. Sequencing was performed on peripheral blood. The DNA of the CDR3 is TGTGCCAGCAGCCAAGGTCTACCGATTACCCCCTACGAGCAGTACTTC. This codes for CASSQGLPITPYEQYF.